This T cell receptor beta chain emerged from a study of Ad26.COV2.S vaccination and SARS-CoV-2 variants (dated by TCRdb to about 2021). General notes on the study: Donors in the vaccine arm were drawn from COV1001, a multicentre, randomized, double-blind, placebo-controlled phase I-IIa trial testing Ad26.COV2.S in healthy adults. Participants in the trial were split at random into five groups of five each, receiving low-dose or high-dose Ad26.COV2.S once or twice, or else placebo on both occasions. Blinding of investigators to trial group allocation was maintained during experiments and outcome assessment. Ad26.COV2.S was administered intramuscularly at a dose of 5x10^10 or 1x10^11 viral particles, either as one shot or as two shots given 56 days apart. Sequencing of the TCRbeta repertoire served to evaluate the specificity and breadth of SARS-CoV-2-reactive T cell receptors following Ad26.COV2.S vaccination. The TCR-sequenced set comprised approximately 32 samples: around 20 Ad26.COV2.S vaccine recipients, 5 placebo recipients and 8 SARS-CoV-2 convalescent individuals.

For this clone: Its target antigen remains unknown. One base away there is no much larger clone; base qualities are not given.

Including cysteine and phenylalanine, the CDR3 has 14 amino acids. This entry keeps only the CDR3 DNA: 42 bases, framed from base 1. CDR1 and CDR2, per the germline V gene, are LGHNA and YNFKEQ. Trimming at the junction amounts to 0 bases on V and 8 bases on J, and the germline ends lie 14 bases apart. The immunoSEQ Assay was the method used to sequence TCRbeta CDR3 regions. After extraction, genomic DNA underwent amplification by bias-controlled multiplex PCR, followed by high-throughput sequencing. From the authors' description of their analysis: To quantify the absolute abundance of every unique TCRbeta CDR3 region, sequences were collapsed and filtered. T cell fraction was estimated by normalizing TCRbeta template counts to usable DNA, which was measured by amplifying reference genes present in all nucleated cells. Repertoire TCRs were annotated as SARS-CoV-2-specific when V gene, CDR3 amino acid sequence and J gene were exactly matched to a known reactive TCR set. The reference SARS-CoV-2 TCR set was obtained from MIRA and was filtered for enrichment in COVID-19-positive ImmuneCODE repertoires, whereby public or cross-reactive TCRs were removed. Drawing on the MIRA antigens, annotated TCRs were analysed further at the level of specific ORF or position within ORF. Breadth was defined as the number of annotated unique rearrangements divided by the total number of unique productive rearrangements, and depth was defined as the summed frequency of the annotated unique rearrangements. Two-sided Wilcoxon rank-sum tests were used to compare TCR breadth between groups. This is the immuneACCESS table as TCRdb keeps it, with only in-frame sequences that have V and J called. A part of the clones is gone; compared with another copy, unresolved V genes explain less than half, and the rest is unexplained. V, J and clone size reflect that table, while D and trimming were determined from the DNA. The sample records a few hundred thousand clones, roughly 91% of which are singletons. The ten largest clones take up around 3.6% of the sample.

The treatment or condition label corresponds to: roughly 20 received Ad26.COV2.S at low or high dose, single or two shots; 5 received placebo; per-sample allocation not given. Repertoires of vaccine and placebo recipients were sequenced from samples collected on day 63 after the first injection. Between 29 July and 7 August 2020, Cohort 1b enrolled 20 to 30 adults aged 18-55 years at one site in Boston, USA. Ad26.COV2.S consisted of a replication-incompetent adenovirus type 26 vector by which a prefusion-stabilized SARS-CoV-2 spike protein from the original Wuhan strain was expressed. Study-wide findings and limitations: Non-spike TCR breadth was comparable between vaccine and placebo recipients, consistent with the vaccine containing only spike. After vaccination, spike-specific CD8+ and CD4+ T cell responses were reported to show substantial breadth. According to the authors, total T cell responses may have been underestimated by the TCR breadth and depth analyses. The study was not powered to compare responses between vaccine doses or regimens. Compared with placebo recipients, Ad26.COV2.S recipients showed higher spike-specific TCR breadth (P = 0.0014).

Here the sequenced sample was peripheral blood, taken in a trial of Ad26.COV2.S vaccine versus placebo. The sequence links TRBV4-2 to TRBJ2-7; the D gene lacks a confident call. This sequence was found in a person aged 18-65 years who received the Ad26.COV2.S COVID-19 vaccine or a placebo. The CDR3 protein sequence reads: CASSQDRNKGQQYF. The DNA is TGTGCCAGCAGCCAAGATCGAAACAAAGGCCAGCAGTACTTC.